This TCR beta chain was profiled in a study of T-cell memory formation after mild COVID-19. Whole-study findings and limits: Some clones that responded were present in memory (sampled pre-infection), which suggests cross-reactive memory joined.

The CDR3 loop spans 14 amino acids. Germline V gives CDR1 SNHLY, CDR2 FYNNEI. J gave up 4 bases and V 5 bases, and 5 bases lay outside the gene matches. Barcoded TCR alpha and TCR beta cDNA libraries with UMIs came from 5'RACE using constant-segment primers. MiXCR was run by TCRdb on the 5' RACE reads, yielding one entry per CDR3 protein. The sample comprises fewer than 700,000 distinct CDR3 sequences, about 20% of which are singletons, and under 8.5% rests with the top ten. This clonotype has a handful of counts. Its antigen is not identified. The material sequenced was PBMCs or a T cell subset sorted from them (not recorded which). The source is an adult woman who had mild COVID-19 (a few samples of this study predate the infection). Cell type and time point are not known. V gene TRBV2 combines with J gene TRBJ1-2; 9 nucleotides line up with TRBD1. The CDR3 DNA is TGTGCCAGCAGTTCGGGACAGGGCCTCTATGGCTACACCTTC. Translation: CASSSGQGLYGYTF.